Following are 16 T cell receptor beta chains from one sample sequenced in a study of blood T cell repertoires in COVID-19. This table comes from immunoSEQ multiplex PCR, and its TCRdb copy is limited to in-frame clones, with some not included. The sample lists fewer than 300,000 clones; more than 75% were seen once. The sample taken for sequencing was PBMCs or T cells enriched from blood (not recorded which). The receptors originated from a woman aged 40-49 years with acute COVID-19.

This chain links TRBV3-1 (or the pseudogene TRBV3-2) with TRBJ2-3; 7 bases fit TRBD1. The germline V gene encodes CDR1 LGHDT and CDR2 YNNKEL (reference sequence). V gave up 4 bases and J gave up 0 bases; unmatched junction bases: 7. The CDR3 sequence is 16 residues long. Here the CDR3 reads CASSLGQGVSTDTQYF. The CDR3 region has the DNA TGTGCCAGCAGCCTGGGGCAGGGGGTGAGCACAGATACGCAGTATTTT.

The chain is built from TRBV27 and TRBJ2-2; the match to TRBD1 covers 7 bases. Germline V gene lookup returns CDR1 MNHEY and CDR2 SMNVEV (reference sequence). CDR3 length: 16 amino acids. Trimming at V came to 5 bases and at J to 0 bases, leaving 6 bases not matched to a gene. The CDR3 here is CASSQGTETNTGELFF. CDR3 nucleotide sequence: TGTGCCAGCAGTCAAGGGACAGAAACGAACACCGGGGAGCTGTTTTTT.

The count of this clone is one. The rearrangement uses TRBV7-2 and TRBJ2-5; 9 bases match TRBD1. Germline assignment: CDR1 SGHTA and CDR2 FQGNSA. The ends lost 2 bases at V and 5 bases at J; junction bases unmatched: 9. The CDR3 totals 16 residues. The CDR3: CASSLPLYGTGETQYF. The CDR3 DNA is TGTGCCAGCAGCTTACCCTTATACGGGACAGGGGAGACCCAGTACTTC.

This clone is a singleton in its sample. The chain combines TRBV6-5 with TRBJ2-6; 7 bases fit TRBD2. The V gene's germline CDR1 is MNHEY and CDR2 SVGAGI. The CDR3 is 15 amino acids. Trimming removed 8 bases from V and 1 base from J; junction bases left unmatched: 5. This CDR3 is CASGEGKSGANVLTF. As DNA, the CDR3 is TGTGCCAGCGGGGAGGGAAAGTCTGGGGCCAACGTCCTGACTTTC.

The genes are TRBV5-5 and TRBJ2-1; 14 positions match TRBD2. V lost 4 bases to trimming and J lost 9 bases; unmatched junction nucleotides: 6. Germline V gives CDR1 SGHKS, CDR2 YYEKEE (reference sequence). The CDR3 is 15 amino acids. The CDR3 coding sequence is TGTGCCAGCAGCAGGGGACTAGCGGGAGAACTTGAGCAGTTCTTC. Translating gives CASSRGLAGELEQFF.

The V gene is TRBV2, the J gene TRBJ1-2; 10 bases fit TRBD1. CDR1 is SNHLY and CDR2 is FYNNEI in the germline V gene. The junction had 11 bases not matched to a gene; V was cut back by 2 bases and J by 8 bases. The CDR3 runs to 16 residues. As DNA, the CDR3 is TGTGCCAGCAGTGAAATTCCCCCGGGACAGGGGCACGGCTACACCTTC. Translation: CASSEIPPGQGHGYTF. Looking up the rest from reference TRBV2 and TRBJ1-2 gives the full variable domain: EPEVTQTPSHQVTQMGQEVILRCVPISNHLYFYWYRQILGQKVEFLVSFYNNEISEKSEIFDDQFSVERPDGSNFTLKIRSTKLEDSAMYFCASSEIPPGQGHGYTFGSGTRLTVV.

This clone was counted only a few times. The chain recombines TRBV7-6 with TRBJ1-1; the match to TRBD1 covers 7 bases. Germline-derived CDR1 and CDR2 are SGHVS and FNYEAQ. The CDR3 is 13 residues long. After removal of 5 bases from V and 1 base from J, the junction contained 1 base not matched to a gene. CDR3 loop: CASSRDRNTEAFF. CDR3 in DNA: TGTGCCAGCAGCCGGGACAGGAACACTGAAGCTTTCTTT.

The V and J genes are TRBV11-3 and TRBJ1-1, with D possibly matching TRBD1 (6 bases). The CDR3 is 16 amino acids. V lost 7 bases to trimming and J lost 1 base, with 19 bases between them. CDR1 and CDR2 from the germline V gene are SGHNT and YENEEA. The CDR3 nucleotides read TGTGCCAGCACCCGTACTCCGGGCAGGGGGAACACTGAAGCTTTCTTT. It specifies CASTRTPGRGNTEAFF.

This chain connects TRBV6-5 to TRBJ2-3; 9 bases are shared with TRBD1. V shed 5 bases and J 2 bases; nucleotides not matched to a gene: 5. Germline V gene data show CDR1 as MNHEY and CDR2 as SVGAGI. This CDR3 contains 15 residues. The CDR3 loop is CASSTGQGLTDTQYF. The CDR3 nucleotides are TGTGCCAGCAGTACGGGACAGGGCCTCACAGATACGCAGTATTTT.

This clone appeared a few times. The rearrangement links TRBV2 to TRBJ2-7; 9 nucleotides align to TRBD2. V lost 5 bases to trimming and J lost 3 bases; unmatched junction nucleotides: 5. This CDR3 region has 14 residues. Germline V gives CDR1 SNHLY, CDR2 FYNNEI. The DNA of the CDR3 is TGTGCCAGCAGTAGGCTAGCGGGGCTCTACGAGCAGTACTTC. It specifies CASSRLAGLYEQYF.

The chain is built from TRBV5-8 and TRBJ2-3; 7 bases match TRBD1. CDR3 length equals 13 residues. The V and J ends lost 2 bases and 6 bases, in that order; junction bases with no gene match: 3. CDR1 and CDR2 (germline): SGHTS, YDEGEE. The CDR3 DNA reads as TGTGCCAGCAGCTTCACAGGGGCCGATACGCAGTATTTT. Its translation is CASSFTGADTQYF.

The rearrangement links TRBV6-2 or TRBV6-3 to TRBJ1-5; D is ambiguous. CDR3 length: 13 amino acids. Trimming cost V 5 bases and J 4 bases, with 9 bases left between them. Germline CDR1 reads MNHEY; CDR2 reads SVGEGT. CDR3: CASSEARNQPQHF. In DNA, the CDR3 is TGTGCCAGCAGTGAGGCTAGGAATCAGCCCCAGCATTTT.

The rearrangement joins TRBV6-5 to TRBJ1-3; tentative D call: TRBD1 (5 bases). The CDR3 covers 13 residues. CDR1 is MNHEY and CDR2 is SVGAGI in the germline V gene. The V end lost 0 bases, the J end lost 6 bases, and 6 bases lay between the germline ends. The CDR3 reads CASSYSTANTIYF. The CDR3 nucleotides are TGTGCCAGCAGTTACTCGACAGCAAACACCATATATTTT.

The chain carries TRBV9 and TRBJ1-6; D unclear. Germline V gene lookup returns CDR1 SGDLS and CDR2 YYNGEE. V was cut by 4 bases and J by 13 bases, with 15 bases left in between. The CDR3 consists of 13 residues. The CDR3 coding sequence is TGTGCCAGCAGCCCCTCGCTAGACCAGCCCCTCCACTTT. Its translation: CASSPSLDQPLHF.

The chain recombines TRBV7-2 with TRBJ2-1; D is undetermined. The CDR3 length is 12 residues. Per germline, CDR1 SGHTA and CDR2 FQGNSA. V lost 5 bases and J 10 bases, leaving 12 bases between the germline ends. The CDR3 coding sequence is TGTGCCAGCAGCCCTCAACTGGGCGAGCAGTTCTTC. Its translation: CASSPQLGEQFF.

CDR3 nucleotide sequence: TGTGCCAGCAGTTTCCGGGAGGTCACTGAAGCTTTCTTT. Translated: CASSFREVTEAFF. The V and J genes are TRBV27 and TRBJ1-1; D uncertain. Looked up from germline, CDR1 is MNHEY and CDR2 is SMNVEV (reference sequence). The CDR3 totals 13 residues. Trimming took off 3 bases at V and 4 bases at J, with 9 bases between the two ends.